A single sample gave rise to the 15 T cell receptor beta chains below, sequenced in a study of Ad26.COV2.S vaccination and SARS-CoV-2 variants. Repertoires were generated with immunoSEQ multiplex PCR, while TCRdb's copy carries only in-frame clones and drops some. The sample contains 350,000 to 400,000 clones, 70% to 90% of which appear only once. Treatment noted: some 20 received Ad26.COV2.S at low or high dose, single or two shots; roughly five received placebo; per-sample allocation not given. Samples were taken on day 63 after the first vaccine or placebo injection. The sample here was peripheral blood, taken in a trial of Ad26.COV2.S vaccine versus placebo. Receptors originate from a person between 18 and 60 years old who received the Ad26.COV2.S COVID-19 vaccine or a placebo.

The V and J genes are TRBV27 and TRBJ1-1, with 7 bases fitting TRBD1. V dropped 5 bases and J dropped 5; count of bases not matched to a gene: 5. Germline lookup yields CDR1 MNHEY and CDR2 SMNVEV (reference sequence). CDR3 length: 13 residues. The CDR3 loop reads CASSLRQGTEAFF. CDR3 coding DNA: TGTGCCAGCAGTCTCCGACAGGGAACTGAAGCTTTCTTT.

The CDR3 sequence: CASSVGGARQVSGNTIYF. The DNA for the CDR3 is TGTGCCAGCAGCGTAGGGGGGGCCCGACAGGTCTCTGGAAACACCATATATTTT. The chain couples TRBV9 to TRBJ1-3; D is possibly TRBD1 (6 bases). Trimming left V 0 bases short and J 0 bases short, with 16 bases between. This CDR3 is 18 amino acids long. CDR1 and CDR2 (germline): SGDLS, YYNGEE.

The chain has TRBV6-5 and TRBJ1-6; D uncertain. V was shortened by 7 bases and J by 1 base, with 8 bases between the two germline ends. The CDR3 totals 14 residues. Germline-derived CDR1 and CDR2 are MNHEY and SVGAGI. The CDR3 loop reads CASNPRSYNSPLHF. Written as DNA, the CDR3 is TGTGCCAGCAATCCCAGGTCCTATAATTCACCCCTCCACTTT.

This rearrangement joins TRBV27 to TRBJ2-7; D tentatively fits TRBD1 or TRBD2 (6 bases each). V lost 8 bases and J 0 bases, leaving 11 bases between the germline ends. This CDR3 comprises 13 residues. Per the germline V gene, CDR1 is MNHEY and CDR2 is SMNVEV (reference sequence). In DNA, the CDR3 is TGTGCCAGCTTAGGGGGGCACTCCTACGAGCAGTACTTC. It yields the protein CASLGGHSYEQYF.

This chain's CDR3 is CASSLAQGANYEQYF. CDR3 sequence (DNA): TGTGCCAGCAGCTTAGCTCAGGGGGCTAACTACGAGCAGTACTTC. The rearrangement joins TRBV7-6 to TRBJ2-7, with 8 positions matching TRBD1. The CDR3 sequence is 15 residues long. Germline CDR1 is SGHVS and CDR2 is FNYEAQ. Losses at the gene ends were 0 bases for V and 3 bases for J; bases not matched to a gene: 4.

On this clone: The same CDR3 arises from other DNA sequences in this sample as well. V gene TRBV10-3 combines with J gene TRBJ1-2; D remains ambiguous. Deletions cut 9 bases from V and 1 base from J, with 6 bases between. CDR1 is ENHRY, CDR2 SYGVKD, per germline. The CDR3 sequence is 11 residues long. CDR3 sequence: CAISDNYGYTF. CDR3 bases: TGTGCCATTTCGGATAACTATGGCTACACCTTC.

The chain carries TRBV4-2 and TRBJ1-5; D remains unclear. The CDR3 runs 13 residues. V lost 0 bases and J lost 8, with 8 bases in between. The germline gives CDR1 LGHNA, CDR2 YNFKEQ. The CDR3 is CASSQEVNEPQHF. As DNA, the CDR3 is TGTGCCAGCAGCCAAGAGGTAAATGAGCCCCAGCATTTT.

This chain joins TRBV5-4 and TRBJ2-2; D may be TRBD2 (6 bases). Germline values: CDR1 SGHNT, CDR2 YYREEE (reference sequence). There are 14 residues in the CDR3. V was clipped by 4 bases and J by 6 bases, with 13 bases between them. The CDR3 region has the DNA TGTGCCAGCAGCGAACGACTAGAGGCCGGGGAGCTGTTTTTT. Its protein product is CASSERLEAGELFF.

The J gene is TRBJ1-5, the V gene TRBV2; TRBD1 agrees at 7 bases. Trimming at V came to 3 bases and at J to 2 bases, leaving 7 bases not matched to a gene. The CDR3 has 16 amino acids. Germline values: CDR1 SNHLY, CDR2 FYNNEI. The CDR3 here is CASSETGLGGNQPQHF. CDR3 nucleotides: TGTGCCAGCAGTGAGACAGGGCTCGGCGGCAATCAGCCCCAGCATTTT.

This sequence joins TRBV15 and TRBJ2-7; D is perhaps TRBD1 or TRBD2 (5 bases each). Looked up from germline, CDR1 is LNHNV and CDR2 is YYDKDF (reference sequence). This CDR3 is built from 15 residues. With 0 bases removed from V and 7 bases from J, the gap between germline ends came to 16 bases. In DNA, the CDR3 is TGTGCCACCAGCAGAGATTGGCAGGGAGTGGGTGAGCAGTACTTC. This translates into CATSRDWQGVGEQYF.

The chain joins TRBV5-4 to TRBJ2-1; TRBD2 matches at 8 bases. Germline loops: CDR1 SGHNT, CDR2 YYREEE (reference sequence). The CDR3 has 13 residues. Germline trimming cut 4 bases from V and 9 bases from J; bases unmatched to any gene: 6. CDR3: CASSRSGALEQFF. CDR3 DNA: TGTGCCAGCAGCCGTAGCGGGGCGCTTGAGCAGTTCTTC.

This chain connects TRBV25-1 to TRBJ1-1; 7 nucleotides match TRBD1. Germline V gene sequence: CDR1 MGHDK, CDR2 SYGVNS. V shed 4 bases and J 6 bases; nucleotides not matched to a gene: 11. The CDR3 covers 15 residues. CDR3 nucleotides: TGTGCCAGCAGTGGCAATACAGGGGAGTCTTCTGAAGCTTTCTTT. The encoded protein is CASSGNTGESSEAFF.

CDR3 sequence reads: CASSWGLAGGSFSYEQYF. CDR3 sequence (DNA): TGCGCCAGCAGTTGGGGACTAGCGGGGGGCTCTTTCTCCTACGAGCAGTACTTC. V is TRBV5-1 and J is TRBJ2-7, with 15 positions matching TRBD2. J lost 0 bases, V lost 5 bases, and 9 bases had no gene match. This CDR3 comprises 18 residues. Germline V gene lookup returns CDR1 SGHRS and CDR2 YFSETQ.

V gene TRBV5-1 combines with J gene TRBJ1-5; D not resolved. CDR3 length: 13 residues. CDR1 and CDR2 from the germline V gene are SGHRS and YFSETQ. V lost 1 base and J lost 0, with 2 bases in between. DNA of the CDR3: TGCGCCAGCAGCTTGTTTAGCAATCAGCCCCAGCATTTT. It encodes CASSLFSNQPQHF.

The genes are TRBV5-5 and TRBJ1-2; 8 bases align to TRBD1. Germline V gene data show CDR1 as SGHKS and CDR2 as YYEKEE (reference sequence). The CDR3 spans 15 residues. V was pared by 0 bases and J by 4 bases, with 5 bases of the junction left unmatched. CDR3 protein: CASSLAPDRVYGYTF. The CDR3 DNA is TGTGCCAGCAGCTTGGCCCCGGACAGGGTCTATGGCTACACCTTC. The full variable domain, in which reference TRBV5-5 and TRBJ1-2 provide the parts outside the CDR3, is DAGVTQSPTHLIKTRGQQVTLRCSPISGHKSVSWYQQVLGQGPQFIFQYYEKEERGRGNFPDRFSARQFPNYSSELNVNALLLGDSALYLCASSLAPDRVYGYTFGSGTRLTVV.